Listed here are 27 T cell receptor beta chains from one sample, sequenced in a study of regulatory T cells in long-lasting Graves disease (dated by TCRdb to 2020 to 2023). The sample's time point label, in plain terms: newly diagnosed GD, antithyroid drugs for less than 3 months. For both TCR sequencing and RNA sequencing, RNA was extracted from PBMCs using TRIzol. Libraries came from multiplex PCR. This sample was sequenced with an Illumina HiSeq 4000. To build TCR beta libraries, CDR3 regions were amplified by Arm-PCR using iRepertoire HTBI primers. Using fastp trimming at Q25 and MiXCR clonotype assembly, TCRdb reanalyzed the public sequencing data and kept in-frame beta chains. Every distinct CDR3 protein forms one entry, paired with its most common genes and DNA. The sample table contains about 320,000 distinct CDR3 sequences; only one count was recorded for under 20% of them. The ten most abundant clones make up more than 35% of the sample.

This specimen was peripheral blood mononuclear cells (PBMCs), taken at new diagnosis, from a patient treated with antithyroid drugs. Source of these receptors: a female donor with Graves disease.

This clonotype came up many times. The genes are TRBV6-1 and TRBJ1-1; no definite D call. This CDR3 spans 16 amino acids. The germline gives CDR1 MNHNS, CDR2 SASEGT. The germline V and J ends were trimmed by 6 bases and 1 base, with 18 bases remaining between them. This CDR3 reads CASSQTSGRWNTEAFF. CDR3 coding DNA: TGTGCCAGCAGCCAAACCTCGGGCCGATGGAACACTGAAGCTTTCTTT.

This rearrangement joins TRBV6-2 or TRBV6-3 to TRBJ2-7, with a weak D call TRBD1 (6 bases). The V end lost 5 bases, the J end lost 7 bases, and 15 bases lay between the germline ends. This CDR3 comprises 13 residues. Germline CDR1 MNHEY, CDR2 SVGEGT. CDR3 coding DNA: TGTGCCAGCAGTCCCTCGGGACATTTGGAGCAGTACTTC. It yields the protein CASSPSGHLEQYF.

This clonotype was found a few times. The chain couples TRBV20-1 to TRBJ2-7, with a weak D call TRBD1 (5 bases). Germline CDR1 reads DFQATT; CDR2 reads SNEGSKA (reference sequence). CDR3 length: 15 residues. V gave up 2 bases and J gave up 0 bases, with 14 bases separating them. For the CDR3, the DNA is TGCAGTGCTAGAAACCCCTGGGGCCGCTCCTACGAGCAGTACTTC. Its protein is CSARNPWGRSYEQYF.

This clonotype was counted ten times or more. This rearrangement joins TRBV2 to TRBJ2-3, with D perhaps TRBD2 (6 bases). This CDR3 is 15 amino acids long. Between the trimmed V and J ends, which lost 2 bases and 4 bases, there was a span of 13 bases. Germline-derived CDR1 and CDR2 are SNHLY and FYNNEI. CDR3 bases: TGTGCCAGCAGTGAATACGGGAGAGGCGCAGATACGCAGTATTTT. Encoded protein: CASSEYGRGADTQYF. The whole variable domain, remainder taken from reference TRBV2 and TRBJ2-3, is EPEVTQTPSHQVTQMGQEVILRCVPISNHLYFYWYRQILGQKVEFLVSFYNNEISEKSEIFDDQFSVERPDGSNFTLKIRSTKLEDSAMYFCASSEYGRGADTQYFGPGTRLTVL.

This clonotype was seen repeatedly, ten times or more. In DNA, the CDR3 is TGTGCCAGCAGCTTAGTGCCTAGCGGGAAAGAGACCCAGTACTTC. This encodes CASSLVPSGKETQYF. This chain uses TRBV11-2 with TRBJ2-5; TRBD2 matches at 9 bases. This CDR3 region has 15 residues. Germline values: CDR1 SGHAT, CDR2 FQNNGV. Trimming took 1 base from V and 3 from J; bases not matched to a gene: 3.

This clonotype was counted a few times. The chain uses TRBV6-2 or TRBV6-3 and TRBJ1-5, with D tentatively TRBD1 (5 bases). Trimming removed 2 bases at V and 4 bases at J, with 24 bases between. Germline lookup yields CDR1 MNHEY and CDR2 SVGEGT. CDR3 length: 19 amino acids. DNA for the CDR3: TGTGCCAGCAGTTACGCTCTCCTACAAAGGGGCGGAGGGAATCAGCCCCAGCATTTT. It codes for CASSYALLQRGGGNQPQHF.

This clonotype was counted at least ten times. The rearrangement links TRBV28 to TRBJ2-1, with D tentatively TRBD2 (5 bases). V lost 7 bases to trimming and J lost 1 base, with 14 bases between them. This CDR3 region has 15 residues. Germline values: CDR1 MDHEN, CDR2 SYDVKM. The CDR3 sequence is CASTEALLSYNEQFF. DNA for the CDR3: TGTGCCAGCACGGAGGCCCTGCTATCCTACAATGAGCAGTTCTTC. The variable domain in full, completed from reference TRBV28 and TRBJ2-1, reads DVKVTQSSRYLVKRTGEKVFLECVQDMDHENMFWYRQDPGLGLRLIYFSYDVKMKEKGDIPEGYSVSREKKERFSLILESASTNQTSMYLCASTEALLSYNEQFFGPGTRLTVL.

The sample holds many counts of this clonotype. The chain links TRBV10-3 to TRBJ1-5; 8 nucleotides align to TRBD1. Germline CDR1 ENHRY, CDR2 SYGVKD. This CDR3 is 15 amino acids long. V trimming: 6 bases; J trimming: 0 bases; junction bases outside the gene matches: 4. The CDR3 region has the DNA TGTGCCATCAGATCGACAGGGGATAGCAATCAGCCCCAGCATTTT. Amino acid sequence: CAIRSTGDSNQPQHF.

The sample holds many counts of this clonotype. J is TRBJ2-1 and V is TRBV24-1; 12 bases fit TRBD1. CDR3 size: 19 residues. CDR1 is KGHDR, CDR2 SFDVKD, per germline. The V and J ends lost 5 bases and 0 bases, in that order; junction bases with no gene match: 10. The CDR3 DNA reads as TGTGCCACCAGTGGCCCGGGACAGGGGGCGATAGTCTCCTACAATGAGCAGTTCTTC. Protein sequence: CATSGPGQGAIVSYNEQFF.

The CDR3 nucleotides are TGTGCCAGCAGTTCCGCTCAAGGGTTGGGGATCATCGGGGAGCTGTTTTTT. This sequence encodes CASSSAQGLGIIGELFF. The chain is built from TRBV6-2 or TRBV6-3 and TRBJ2-2; D is undetermined. V was pared by 4 bases and J by 7 bases, with 22 bases between. From germline, CDR1 is MNHEY and CDR2 SVGEGT. The CDR3 runs to 17 residues.

This clonotype has at least ten counts. This chain links TRBV27 with TRBJ1-1; a weak D match, TRBD1 (5 bases). Germline lookup yields CDR1 MNHEY and CDR2 SMNVEV (reference sequence). V was pared by 5 bases and J by 7 bases, with 14 bases between. The CDR3 contains 13 residues. The CDR3 reads CASSPTGSGEAFF. Written as DNA, the CDR3 is TGTGCCAGCAGTCCAACAGGCTCGGGTGAAGCTTTCTTT.

This clonotype was recorded at least ten times. CDR3 coding DNA: TGTGCCAGCAGCCGAGGGAGCGGGAGAAACACCGGGGAGCTGTTTTTT. It yields the protein CASSRGSGRNTGELFF. This rearrangement joins TRBV3-1 to TRBJ2-2; 8 positions match TRBD2. Germline CDR1 and CDR2: LGHDT and YNNKEL (reference sequence). The CDR3 covers 16 residues. The V gene end was trimmed by 4 bases and the J gene end by 2 bases; junction bases not matched to a gene: 6.

The sample holds many counts of this clonotype. CDR3 loop: CASSLEELNEQFF. Written as DNA, the CDR3 is TGTGCCAGCAGCTTAGAGGAGCTTAATGAGCAGTTCTTC. The V and J genes are TRBV11-3 and TRBJ2-1; D call uncertain. Trimming stripped 0 bases from V and 7 bases from J, with 7 bases between. The CDR3 consists of 13 residues. CDR1 is SGHNT and CDR2 is YENEEA in the germline V gene.

This clonotype turned up a few times. The chain combines TRBV14 with TRBJ2-1; the D gene could be TRBD1 or TRBD2 (5 bases each). V was clipped by 6 bases and J by 0 bases, with 12 bases between them. The CDR3 extends over 15 amino acids. CDR1 SGHDN and CDR2 FVKESK come from the germline V gene. The CDR3, as DNA: TGTGCCAGCAGTCTAAAGGGGAGCTCCTACAATGAGCAGTTCTTC. Translated: CASSLKGSSYNEQFF.

This clonotype occurred many times. V is TRBV6-1 and J is TRBJ1-1; 10 bases are a match to TRBD1. Germline-derived CDR1 and CDR2 are MNHNS and SASEGT. There are 16 residues in the CDR3. Losses at the gene ends were 6 bases for V and 4 bases for J; bases not matched to a gene: 11. The CDR3 DNA follows: TGTGCCAGCAGACCGACCCGGGACAGGGGTAGCACTGAAGCTTTCTTT. As protein: CASRPTRDRGSTEAFF.

The V gene is TRBV11-3, the J gene TRBJ2-1; D remains ambiguous. Germline assignment: CDR1 SGHNT and CDR2 YENEEA. The CDR3 extends over 16 amino acids. V was cut by 5 bases and J by 0 bases, with 14 bases left in between. The CDR3 protein is CASSQGFGLSYNEQFF. The CDR3 coding sequence is TGTGCCAGCAGCCAAGGTTTCGGGCTCTCCTACAATGAGCAGTTCTTC. Supplemented by reference TRBV11-3 and TRBJ2-1, the full variable domain reads EAGVVQSPRYKIIEKKQPVAFWCNPISGHNTLYWYLQNLGQGPELLIRYENEEAVDDSQLPKDRFSAERLKGVDSTLKIQPAELGDSAVYLCASSQGFGLSYNEQFFGPGTRLTVL.

Ten or more counts support this clonotype. The genes are TRBV11-2 and TRBJ2-3; 11 positions match TRBD2. Germline CDR1 is SGHAT and CDR2 is FQNNGV. Germline trimming cut 5 bases from V and 3 bases from J; bases unmatched to any gene: 7. This CDR3 spans 16 amino acids. As DNA, the CDR3 is TGTGCCAGCAGCCCGGGGACTAGCGGAAGAACAGATACGCAGTATTTT. Translating it yields CASSPGTSGRTDTQYF.

This clonotype turned up a few times. A much larger clone differs from this one at a single base, so this may be a read error. The rearrangement uses TRBV12-3 or TRBV12-4 and TRBJ2-7; 9 bases line up with TRBD1. The CDR3 covers 13 residues. V gave up 5 bases and J gave up 6 bases; unmatched junction bases: 5. CDR3 protein: CASSHGTGREQYF. In DNA, the CDR3 is TGTGCCAGCAGTCATGGGACAGGGCGCGAGCAGTACTTC.

This clonotype was picked up many times. The chain carries TRBV24-1 and TRBJ1-1; D is undetermined. Germline CDR1 and CDR2: KGHDR and SFDVKD. The CDR3 runs 14 residues. V lost 2 bases to trimming and J lost 1 base, with 7 bases between them. The CDR3 coding sequence is TGTGCCACCAGTGATTCCATGCCGAACACTGAAGCTTTCTTT. Translating it yields CATSDSMPNTEAFF.

This clonotype came up many times. The chain uses TRBV28 and TRBJ2-7; 8 positions match TRBD2. In germline, CDR1 is MDHEN, CDR2 SYDVKM. The CDR3 extends over 15 amino acids. The J segment lost 5 bases and the V segment lost 6 bases, leaving 12 bases of the junction unmatched. CDR3 residues: CASSAGGAGTHEQYF. The CDR3, as DNA: TGTGCCAGCAGCGCGGGGGGAGCCGGGACCCACGAGCAGTACTTC.

This clonotype was detected only a few times. The J gene is TRBJ2-1, the V gene TRBV5-1, with D possibly TRBD1 on 6 matching bases. Germline lookup yields CDR1 SGHRS and CDR2 YFSETQ. The CDR3 is made up of 16 amino acids. V gave up 4 bases and J gave up 0 bases, with 14 bases separating them. CDR3 nucleotide sequence: TGCGCCAGCAGCCGGGACACCTCGAGCTCCTACAATGAGCAGTTCTTC. Translating gives CASSRDTSSSYNEQFF.

This clonotype turned up a few times. The rearrangement joins TRBV5-1 to TRBJ1-2; no clear D. Germline CDR1 and CDR2: SGHRS and YFSETQ. The CDR3 spans 14 residues. V was trimmed by 4 bases and J by 0 bases, leaving 10 bases between them. The CDR3 nucleotides are TGCGCCAGCAGCCCCTTTAGGGCTAACTATGGCTACACCTTC. Translating gives CASSPFRANYGYTF.

On this clonotype: Given a much more abundant clone one base away, this may be a read error. A read error is likely, as this CDR3 ends without the conserved phenylalanine or tryptophan. The genes are TRBV11-3 and TRBJ2-2; D is unclear. Germline V gene sequence: CDR1 SGHNT, CDR2 YENEEA. This CDR3 is 12 amino acids long. The V end lost 5 bases, the J end lost 6 bases, and 7 bases lay between the germline ends. The CDR3 DNA follows: TGTGCCAGCAGCCCTGGGGCCGGGGAGCTGTTTTTG. It encodes CASSPGAGELFL.

Notes on this clonotype: The junction and the germline gene differ at one end; a read error may be behind it. The chain joins TRBV9 to TRBJ2-1, with TRBD2 matching 8 bases. The CDR3 runs 11 residues. Germline V lookup: CDR1 SGDLS, CDR2 YYNGEE. The CDR3 DNA is TGTGCCAGCAGCGTTAGCGGGACTATGATTTTC. It specifies CASSVSGTMIF.

This clonotype was detected a few times. The J gene is TRBJ2-1, the V gene TRBV19; 8 nucleotides match TRBD2. This CDR3 spans 16 amino acids. V shed 5 bases and J 5 bases; nucleotides not matched to a gene: 11. Germline loops: CDR1 LNHDA, CDR2 SQIVND (reference sequence). Here the CDR3 reads CASSPPLAGEDNEQFF. Here the CDR3 DNA reads TGTGCCAGTAGTCCCCCTCTAGCGGGTGAAGACAATGAGCAGTTCTTC.

J is TRBJ1-1 and V is TRBV7-9, with D possibly being TRBD1 (6 bases). The ends were cut back, 5 bases at V and 3 bases at J, with 28 bases in the middle. The CDR3 contains 19 residues. Per germline, CDR1 SEHNR and CDR2 FQNEAQ (reference sequence). The DNA for the CDR3 is TGTGCCAGCAGCCCTATGGGCCTCGGGCAGGGGAGTTGGGACACTGAAGCTTTCTTT. This encodes CASSPMGLGQGSWDTEAFF.

This clonotype was detected only a few times. The genes are TRBV2 and TRBJ2-4; 8 bases match TRBD1. V shed 4 bases and J 0 bases; nucleotides not matched to a gene: 2. CDR1 is SNHLY and CDR2 is FYNNEI in the germline V gene. This CDR3 contains 15 residues. CDR3 DNA: TGTGCCAGCAGTGGGACAGGGTCAGCCAAAAACATTCAGTACTTC. It codes for CASSGTGSAKNIQYF.